This T cell receptor (beta chain) was recorded in a study of cytomegalovirus exposure and HLA in healthy donors. V gave up 10 bases and J gave up 4 bases; unmatched junction bases: 15. The CDR3 has 15 residues. Per the germline V gene, CDR1 is MNHEY and CDR2 is SVGAGI. This clone appeared once. Its matching antigen is unknown. Whole-study results and caveats: A later analysis by the authors found several of the most significant clusters apparently linked to common viral pathogens. An observed cluster of highly shared sequence variants was recorded as a likely sequencing artifact. The study labeled fewer than 200 TCR beta chains cytomegalovirus-associated. Accurate prediction of most subjects' HLA-A and HLA-B alleles from TCR beta sequences was reported.

Vbeta (60) and Jbeta (13) primers were used in the PCR. TCRdb keeps only in-frame clones here, not all; method: immunoSEQ multiplex PCR. The sample lists some 150,000 clones, around three quarters occurring once. The receptor was isolated from a middle-aged man in good health and CMV-seropositive. The V and J genes are TRBV6-5 and TRBJ1-1; TRBD1 agrees at 7 bases. The sample taken for sequencing was PBMCs. In DNA form, the CDR3 reads TGTGCCACCGAAAGACAGGGTCGGGTTGGCACTGAAGCTTTCTTT. It specifies CATERQGRVGTEAFF.